The entry below gives a single T cell receptor (beta chain) sequence along with its context. The target antigen is unknown. Germline lookup yields CDR1 SGHNT and CDR2 YENEEA. Trimming shortened V by 1 base and J by 5 bases, and 14 bases separated the two germline ends. This CDR3 has 15 amino acids. The data are from a study of T cells in localized non-small cell lung cancer. Some clones are missing from TCRdb's copy, which holds only in-frame ones; the method was immunoSEQ multiplex PCR. The sample lists roughly 86,000 clones; roughly 86% were seen once. Study conclusions and caveats: Adjacent lung tissue had a median roughly 52 of the top 100 clones found in the tumor. Multi-region tumor sequencing was not done, so intratumor heterogeneity could not be excluded. Uninvolved adjacent lung had more T cell clonality than any other tissue, topping tumor.

This receptor was identified in a man aged 40 to 69 with stage I lung adenocarcinoma. The J gene is TRBJ2-5, the V gene TRBV11-3, with D perhaps assigned TRBD1 or TRBD2 (5 bases each). The sample in question was peripheral blood, obtained before any cancer treatment. DNA of the CDR3: TGTGCCAGCAGCTTAGGGGACGTCCTTGGGGAGACCCAGTACTTC. It is translated as CASSLGDVLGETQYF.